Listed here are 10 T cell receptor beta chains from one sample, sequenced in a study of tumor and adjacent non-tumor tissue in lung cancer. Three rounds of nested PCR, following a modified ARM-PCR protocol, produced the TCRbeta library. TCRdb called the multiplex PCR reads again in MiXCR, with one record for every CDR3 protein. The table lists around 80,000 distinct CDR3 sequences, 76% of them singletons. RNA was extracted from bulk tissue without any cell sorting. Distant lung tissue was collected more than 3 cm away from the tumor edge. Material for sequencing was distant non-tumor lung tissue. The receptors were gathered from a man in his 70s with non-small cell lung cancer.

Judged by abundance, this clonotype is medium-sized. The chain uses TRBV7-9 and TRBJ1-5; D call uncertain. V lost 5 bases and J 3 bases, leaving 5 bases between the germline ends. Per the germline V gene, CDR1 is SEHNR and CDR2 is FQNEAQ (reference sequence). The CDR3 spans 12 residues. The CDR3 protein is CASSPSNQPQHF. In DNA form, the CDR3 reads TGTGCCAGCAGCCCTTCCAATCAGCCCCAGCATTTT.

Regarding this clonotype: A junction end diverges from the germline sequence, so it may reflect a read error. V is TRBV4-3 and J is TRBJ2-4; D might be TRBD1 (6 bases). The CDR3 has 14 amino acids. The germline V gene encodes CDR1 LGHNA and CDR2 YSLEER. The CDR3 loop reads CAISQTGAKNIQYF. In DNA form, the CDR3 reads TGCGCCATCAGCCAGACAGGTGCCAAAAACATTCAGTACTTC.

This clonotype came up a few times. The chain has TRBV5-1 and TRBJ1-5; TRBD1 is a possible D gene (5 bases). Per the germline V gene, CDR1 is SGHRS and CDR2 is YFSETQ. The CDR3 extends over 13 amino acids. Trimming cost V 0 bases and J 5 bases, with 6 bases left between them. The CDR3: CASSLGGDQPQHF. Written as DNA, the CDR3 is TGCGCCAGCAGCTTGGGGGGGGATCAGCCCCAGCATTTT.

The chain recombines TRBV11-2 with TRBJ2-5, with 7 bases identical to TRBD2. V gave up 5 bases and J gave up 5 bases; unmatched junction bases: 11. Germline values: CDR1 SGHAT, CDR2 FQNNGV. CDR3 size: 15 residues. In DNA, the CDR3 is TGTGCCAGCAGCCGGACTAGTGGGAGTATGGAGACCCAGTACTTC. Translation: CASSRTSGSMETQYF.

Remarks on this clonotype: An end of the junction differs from the germline gene, which may be a read error. The chain couples TRBV5-1 to TRBJ1-6; D remains unclear. The CDR3 has 14 amino acids. The V gene's germline CDR1 is SGHRS and CDR2 YFSETQ. CDR3 amino acids: CASSFGLSDSPLQF. The CDR3 nucleotides are TGCGCTAGCAGCTTCGGACTGTCAGATTCACCCCTCCAATTT.

This clonotype was found a few times. At one end the junction does not follow the germline gene, possibly because of a read error. The chain combines TRBV4-2 with TRBJ2-7; perhaps TRBD1 as D (5 bases). The CDR3 consists of 16 residues. CDR1 and CDR2 from the germline V gene are LGHNA and YNFKEQ. The CDR3 spells CVSTPALGRDSYEQYF. CDR3 bases: TGTGTCAGCACCCCAGCTTTAGGCAGGGATTCCTACGAGCAGTACTTC.

With respect to this clonotype: The germline gene is not matched at one end of the junction; a read error may be the cause. The CDR3 DNA reads TGTGCCAGCAGTGAAGCGATCCGCGGGGGGCTACACGAACAGTACTTC. It translates to CASSEAIRGGLHEQYF. This chain links TRBV2 with TRBJ2-7; TRBD2 aligns across 8 bases. CDR3 size: 16 residues. In germline, CDR1 is SNHLY, CDR2 FYNNEI. The full variable domain, with the rest looked up from reference TRBV2 and TRBJ2-7, is EPEVTQTPSHQVTQMGQEVILRCVPISNHLYFYWYRQILGQKVEFLVSFYNNEISEKSEIFDDQFSVERPDGSNFTLKIRSTKLEDSAMYFCASSEAIRGGLHEQYFGPGTRLTVT.

Note on this clonotype: The junction shows a germline mismatch at one end, possibly a read error. The chain uses TRBV10-2 and TRBJ1-1; the D gene is possibly TRBD1 (6 bases). Germline CDR1 and CDR2: WSHSY and SAAADI. The CDR3 sequence is 13 residues long. CDR3 sequence reads: CASRYRAATVAFF. The CDR3 nucleotides read TGCGCCAGTCGTTACAGGGCGGCCACTGTAGCTTTCTTT.

V usage is TRBV10-3 and J usage is TRBJ2-1, with D unclear. V shed 6 bases and J shed 10 bases, with 16 bases lying between them. From germline, CDR1 is ENHRY and CDR2 SYGVKD. This CDR3 is 13 amino acids long. This CDR3 reads CAIRFSRIKEQFF. CDR3 bases: TGTGCCATCAGGTTTAGCCGGATCAAAGAGCAGTTCTTC.

Details on this clonotype: Sequence at one end of the junction differs from germline and may be a read error. The J gene is TRBJ2-1, the V gene TRBV6-5, with D maybe TRBD2 (5 bases). The CDR3 runs to 11 residues. CDR1 and CDR2 from the germline V gene are MNHEY and SVGAGI. The CDR3 spells CVSNTRNEQFF. CDR3 in DNA: TGTGTCAGCAATACTAGGAATGAGCAGTTCTTC.